A selection of T cell receptor beta chains follows, all from one sample in a study of blood T cell repertoires in COVID-19. This table comes from immunoSEQ multiplex PCR, and its TCRdb copy is limited to in-frame clones, with some not included. This sample has over 350,000 clones; 70% to 90% occur once, and the top ten carry around 1.4%. Material for sequencing was peripheral blood. Source of these receptors: a woman aged 25 to 45 with active or convalescent COVID-19. Each CDR3 is given with its conserved first and last residue. A D gene is named only where the DNA matches it firmly. Only part of the rows carry a size: once, few, many, or a class if the clone is expanded.

V gene: TRBV6-4; clone size: .; J gene: TRBJ2-6; D gene: .; CDR3 DNA: TGTGCCAGCGGATCGACAGGGGCCAACGTCCTGACTTTC; CDR3 protein: CASGSTGANVLTF
V gene: TRBV5-1; clone size: .; J gene: TRBJ2-1; D gene: TRBD1; CDR3 DNA: TGCGCCAGCAGCTTGGGGGACAGGGACTCAAATGAGCAGTTCTTC; CDR3 protein: CASSLGDRDSNEQFF
V gene: TRBV11-2; clone size: .; J gene: TRBJ1-3; D gene: .; CDR3 DNA: TGTGCCAGCAGCTTTAACGGGGCTGGAAACACCATATATTTT; CDR3 protein: CASSFNGAGNTIYF
V gene: TRBV6-5; clone size: .; J gene: TRBJ2-7; D gene: .; CDR3 DNA: TGTGCCGGGGGGGCTCGGGGCTACGAGCAGTACTTC; CDR3 protein: CAGGARGYEQYF
V gene: TRBV25-1; clone size: .; J gene: TRBJ1-6; D gene: TRBD1; CDR3 DNA: TGTGCCAGCAGGCAGACAGGGCCAAATTCACCCCTCCACTTT; CDR3 protein: CASRQTGPNSPLHF
V gene: TRBV5-1; clone size: .; J gene: TRBJ1-2; D gene: .; CDR3 DNA: TGCGCCAGCAGCAGGGGCGAAACTTATGGCTACACCTTC; CDR3 protein: CASSRGETYGYTF
V gene: TRBV5-1; clone size: once; J gene: TRBJ2-1; D gene: TRBD2; CDR3 DNA: TGCGCCAGCAGCTTTTTAGAGCGGGGTAGCTCCTACAATGAGCAGTTCTTC; CDR3 protein: CASSFLERGSSYNEQFF
V gene: TRBV6-1; clone size: .; J gene: TRBJ1-2; D gene: .; CDR3 DNA: TGTGCCAGCAGTGAACAGGGGTCGGGCTATGGCTACACCTTC; CDR3 protein: CASSEQGSGYGYTF
V gene: TRBV2; clone size: .; J gene: TRBJ2-3; D gene: .; CDR3 DNA: TGTGCCAGCAGTACAAGCCTGGGGCGCCCAGATACGCAGTATTTT; CDR3 protein: CASSTSLGRPDTQYF
V gene: TRBV5-1; clone size: .; J gene: TRBJ2-5; D gene: .; CDR3 DNA: TGCGCCAGCAGCTTGGGGGGCTCAACACGGGCAGAGACCCAGTACTTC; CDR3 protein: CASSLGGSTRAETQYF
V gene: TRBV5-1; clone size: .; J gene: TRBJ1-1; D gene: .; CDR3 DNA: TGCGCCAGCAGCTTGGGAACACCCGACACTGAAGCTTTCTTT; CDR3 protein: CASSLGTPDTEAFF
V gene: TRBV13; clone size: .; J gene: TRBJ2-1; D gene: TRBD1; CDR3 DNA: TGTGCCAGCAGCGACCGGGACAGGGAAGCGCTAAATGAGCAGTTCTTC; CDR3 protein: CASSDRDREALNEQFF
V gene: TRBV2; clone size: once; J gene: TRBJ2-1; D gene: TRBD2; CDR3 DNA: TGTGCCAGCAGTCTGACTAGCGGGAGAATAACGGGCGAGCAGTTCTTC; CDR3 protein: CASSLTSGRITGEQFF
V gene: TRBV27; clone size: .; J gene: TRBJ1-2; D gene: TRBD1; CDR3 DNA: TGTGCCAGCAGCGACAGGGCTGGTTTGGACTATGGCTACACCTTC; CDR3 protein: CASSDRAGLDYGYTF
V gene: TRBV7-9; clone size: .; J gene: TRBJ1-4; D gene: TRBD1; CDR3 DNA: TGTGCCAGCAGGGCTGACAGGGAAGTGACTAATGAAAAACTGTTTTTT; CDR3 protein: CASRADREVTNEKLFF
V gene: TRBV7-2; clone size: once; J gene: TRBJ1-1; D gene: .; CDR3 DNA: TGTGCCAGCAGCCGTGGGGCGGCGAACACTGAAGCTTTCTTT; CDR3 protein: CASSRGAANTEAFF
V gene: TRBV19; clone size: .; J gene: TRBJ1-1; D gene: .; CDR3 DNA: TGTGCCAGTAGTATAAATACACTGAACACTGAAGCTTTCTTT; CDR3 protein: CASSINTLNTEAFF